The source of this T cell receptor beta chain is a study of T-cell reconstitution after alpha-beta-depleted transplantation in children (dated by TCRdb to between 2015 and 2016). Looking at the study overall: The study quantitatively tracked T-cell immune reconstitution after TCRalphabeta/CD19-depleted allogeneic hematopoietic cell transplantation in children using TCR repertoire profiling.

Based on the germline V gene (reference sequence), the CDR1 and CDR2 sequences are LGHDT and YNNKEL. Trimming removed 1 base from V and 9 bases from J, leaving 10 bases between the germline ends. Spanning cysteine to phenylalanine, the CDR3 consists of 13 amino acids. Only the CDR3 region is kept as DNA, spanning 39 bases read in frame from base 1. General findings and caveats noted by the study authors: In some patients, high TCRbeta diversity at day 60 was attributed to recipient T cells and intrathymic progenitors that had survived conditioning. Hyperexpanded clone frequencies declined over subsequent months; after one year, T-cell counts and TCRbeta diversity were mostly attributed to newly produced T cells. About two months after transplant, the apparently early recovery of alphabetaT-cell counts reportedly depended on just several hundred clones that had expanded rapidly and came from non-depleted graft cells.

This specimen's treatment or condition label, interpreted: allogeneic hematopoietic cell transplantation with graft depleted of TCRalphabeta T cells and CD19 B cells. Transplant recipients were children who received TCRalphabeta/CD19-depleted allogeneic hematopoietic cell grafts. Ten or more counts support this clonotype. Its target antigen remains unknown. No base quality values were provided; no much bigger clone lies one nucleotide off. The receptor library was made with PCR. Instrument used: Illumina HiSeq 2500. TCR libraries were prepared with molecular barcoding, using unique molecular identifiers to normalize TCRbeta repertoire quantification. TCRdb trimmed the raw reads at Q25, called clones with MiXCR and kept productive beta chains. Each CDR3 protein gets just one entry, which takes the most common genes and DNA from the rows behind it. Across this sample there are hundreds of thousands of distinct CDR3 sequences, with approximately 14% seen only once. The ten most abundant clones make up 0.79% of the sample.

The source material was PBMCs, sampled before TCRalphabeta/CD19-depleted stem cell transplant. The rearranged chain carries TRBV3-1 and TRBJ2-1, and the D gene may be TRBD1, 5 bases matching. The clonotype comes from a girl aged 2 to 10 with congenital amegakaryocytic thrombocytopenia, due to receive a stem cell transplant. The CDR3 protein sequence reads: CASSQALQGEQFF. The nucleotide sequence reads TGTGCCAGCAGCCAAGCGCTGCAGGGTGAGCAGTTCTTC.